Below are 26 T cell receptor beta chains sequenced from a single sample in a study of neurological immune-mediated disorders. TCRdb processed the 5' RACE reads anew with MiXCR; each CDR3 protein has one entry. The sample records 70,000 to 75,000 distinct CDR3 sequences, roughly an eighth being singletons. Time point in this sample: longitudinal time-point 1 (baseline). The material sequenced was PBMCs. The receptor source for this set is a female donor with HTLV-1-associated myelopathy (HAM/TSP).

In its sample, this clonotype was seen many times. This rearrangement joins TRBV24-1 to TRBJ2-3, with 9 bases fitting TRBD1. The germline V gene encodes CDR1 KGHDR and CDR2 SFDVKD. The CDR3 is made up of 16 amino acids. Losses at the gene ends were 1 base for V and 1 base for J; bases not matched to a gene: 2. CDR3 bases: TGTGCCACCAGTGATTTCTGGGACAGGGGCACAGATACGCAGTATTTT. Translating it yields CATSDFWDRGTDTQYF.

Many counts were recorded for this clonotype. This rearrangement joins TRBV20-1 to TRBJ2-7; D uncertain. There are 12 residues in the CDR3. CDR1 DFQATT and CDR2 SNEGSKA come from the germline V gene (reference sequence). Trimming cost V 0 bases and J 4 bases, with 7 bases left between them. CDR3 protein: CSARDLLYEQYF. The CDR3 bases are TGCAGTGCTAGAGATCTTTTATACGAGCAGTACTTC.

This clonotype was picked up many times. The chain has TRBV11-2 and TRBJ2-1, with D perhaps TRBD1 (6 bases). With 3 bases removed from V and 8 bases from J, the gap between germline ends came to 17 bases. CDR3 size: 15 residues. Germline V lookup: CDR1 SGHAT, CDR2 FQNNGV. CDR3 protein: CASSLFSTGSDEQFF. The DNA of the CDR3 is TGTGCCAGCAGCTTGTTTTCCACAGGGTCCGATGAGCAGTTCTTC. Full variable domain (missing parts from reference TRBV11-2 and TRBJ2-1): EAGVAQSPRYKIIEKRQSVAFWCNPISGHATLYWYQQILGQGPKLLIQFQNNGVVDDSQLPKDRFSAERLKGVDSTLKIQPAKLEDSAVYLCASSLFSTGSDEQFFGPGTRLTVL.

Ten or more counts support this clonotype. This rearrangement joins TRBV11-2 to TRBJ2-3; the match to TRBD2 covers 11 bases. This CDR3 has 16 residues. Trimming at V came to 6 bases and at J to 5 bases, leaving 10 bases not matched to a gene. Germline V CDR1 and CDR2: SGHAT, FQNNGV. CDR3 region: CASSLSGGAFGDTQYF. For the CDR3, the DNA is TGTGCCAGCAGTCTTAGCGGGGGGGCTTTTGGAGATACGCAGTATTTT. The variable domain in full, with the rest retrieved from reference TRBV11-2 and TRBJ2-3, is EAGVAQSPRYKIIEKRQSVAFWCNPISGHATLYWYQQILGQGPKLLIQFQNNGVVDDSQLPKDRFSAERLKGVDSTLKIQPAKLEDSAVYLCASSLSGGAFGDTQYFGPGTRLTVL.

This clonotype came up many times. The chain carries TRBV5-1 and TRBJ2-7, with TRBD1 matching over 8 bases. The V segment lost 6 bases and the J segment 4 bases; nucleotides outside the gene matches: 9. The CDR3 runs to 14 residues. Germline V gene lookup returns CDR1 SGHRS and CDR2 YFSETQ. CDR3: CASTEWTGTYEQYF. CDR3 in DNA: TGCGCCAGCACCGAATGGACAGGGACGTACGAGCAGTACTTC.

This clonotype has at least ten counts. The chain is built from TRBV5-5 and TRBJ2-5, with 7 positions matching TRBD1. V was pared by 5 bases and J by 1 base, with 8 bases of the junction left unmatched. This CDR3 spans 15 amino acids. Germline CDR1 SGHKS, CDR2 YYEKEE (reference sequence). The CDR3 region has the DNA TGTGCCAGCAGGAGGGGACAGAATACCCAAGAGACCCAGTACTTC. Encoded protein: CASRRGQNTQETQYF.

This clonotype occurred many times. The chain links TRBV5-1 to TRBJ2-2; 7 bases match TRBD1. Looked up from germline, CDR1 is SGHRS and CDR2 is YFSETQ. CDR3 length: 14 amino acids. J gave up 4 bases and V 4 bases, and 4 bases lay outside the gene matches. The CDR3 protein is CASSKGQATGELFF. DNA for the CDR3: TGCGCCAGCAGCAAAGGACAGGCCACCGGGGAGCTGTTTTTT. The full variable domain, rest sourced from reference TRBV5-1 and TRBJ2-2, is KAGVTQTPRYLIKTRGQQVTLSCSPISGHRSVSWYQQTPGQGLQFLFEYFSETQRNKGNFPGRFSGRQFSNSRSEMNVSTLELGDSALYLCASSKGQATGELFFGEGSRLTVL.

This clonotype was observed at least ten times. The chain is built from TRBV5-1 and TRBJ2-2; no reliable D call. The CDR3 loop spans 14 amino acids. Deletions cut 0 bases from V and 1 base from J, with 4 bases between. Per germline, CDR1 SGHRS and CDR2 YFSETQ. The CDR3 spells CASSLGGNTGELFF. Written as DNA, the CDR3 is TGCGCCAGCAGCTTGGGGGGGAACACCGGGGAGCTGTTTTTT.

V and J are TRBV6-5 and TRBJ2-7; perhaps D is TRBD1 or TRBD2 (5 bases each). This CDR3 is 13 amino acids long. Looked up from germline, CDR1 is MNHEY and CDR2 is SVGAGI. The V gene lost 9 bases and the J gene lost 2 bases, with 14 bases spanning the gap. CDR3 region: CASGTGGPYEQYF. The DNA of the CDR3 is TGTGCCAGTGGGACCGGAGGCCCCTACGAGCAGTACTTC.

Many counts were recorded for this clonotype. The V call is TRBV5-1, the J call TRBJ2-3, with 8 bases that match TRBD2. Per germline, CDR1 SGHRS and CDR2 YFSETQ. V shed 1 base, J shed 5 bases, and the junction held 9 bases outside the gene matches. This CDR3 contains 16 residues. CDR3 bases: TGCGCCAGCAGCTTGTCCGGGGGGGGAATAGGAGATACGCAGTATTTT. Amino acids: CASSLSGGGIGDTQYF.

At least ten counts were recorded for this clonotype. The V call is TRBV6-5, the J call TRBJ1-6; weak D call: TRBD1 (6 bases). Trimming shortened V by 2 bases and J by 7 bases, and 12 bases separated the two germline ends. Germline loops: CDR1 MNHEY, CDR2 SVGAGI. This CDR3 contains 15 residues. CDR3 loop: CASSYAGAGNSPLHF. In nucleotides, the CDR3 is TGTGCCAGCAGTTACGCGGGGGCAGGAAATTCACCCCTCCACTTT.

CDR3 nucleotide sequence: TGCGCCAGCAGCTTAGTAGTGGGATCATCTAATGAAAAACTGTTTTTT. The encoded protein is CASSLVVGSSNEKLFF. J is TRBJ1-4 and V is TRBV5-1, with unresolved D. CDR1 is SGHRS and CDR2 is YFSETQ in the germline V gene. The CDR3 loop spans 16 amino acids. The V gene lost 2 bases and the J gene lost 3 bases, with 14 bases spanning the gap.

The table lists this clonotype with many counts. The gene calls are TRBV2 and TRBJ2-3, with TRBD2 matching over 11 bases. Trimming at V came to 4 bases and at J to 4 bases, leaving 1 base not matched to a gene. Germline CDR1 and CDR2: SNHLY and FYNNEI. The CDR3 contains 14 residues. The CDR3 reads CASSGLAGSDTQYF. CDR3 bases: TGTGCCAGCAGTGGACTAGCGGGGTCAGATACGCAGTATTTT.

The chain uses TRBV7-2 and TRBJ1-2, with D hard to call. Germline CDR1 reads SGHTA; CDR2 reads FQGNSA. The CDR3 sequence is 15 residues long. The germline V and J ends were trimmed by 1 base and 2 bases, with 11 bases remaining between them. CDR3 loop: CASSLVAGSNYGYTF. As DNA, the CDR3 is TGTGCCAGCAGCTTAGTAGCCGGTAGCAACTATGGCTACACCTTC.

This clonotype occurred many times. The V gene is TRBV7-2, the J gene TRBJ2-2; D not certain. Germline loops: CDR1 SGHTA, CDR2 FQGNSA. The CDR3 contains 13 residues. V was pared by 2 bases and J by 2 bases, with 3 bases between. The chain's CDR3 is CASSLINTGELFF. The CDR3 nucleotides read TGTGCCAGCAGCTTAATCAACACCGGGGAGCTGTTTTTT. Based on the CDR3 plus reference TRBV7-2 and TRBJ2-2, the full variable domain is GAGVSQSPSNKVTEKGKDVELRCDPISGHTALYWYRQSLGQGLEFLIYFQGNSAPDKSGLPSDRFSAERTGGSVSTLTIQRTQQEDSAVYLCASSLINTGELFFGEGSRLTVL.

This clonotype has ten or more counts. The chain recombines TRBV7-9 with TRBJ2-1; D not resolved. Germline lookup yields CDR1 SEHNR and CDR2 FQNEAQ (reference sequence). This CDR3 has 11 residues. The V gene lost 6 bases and the J gene lost 7 bases, with 7 bases spanning the gap. The CDR3 DNA sequence: TGTGCCAGCAGTAAGACAAATGAGCAGTTCTTC. It specifies CASSKTNEQFF.

This clonotype was seen repeatedly, ten times or more. The V call is TRBV5-1, the J call TRBJ1-4; no clear D. Between the trimmed V and J ends, which lost 10 bases and 4 bases, there was a span of 14 bases. The CDR3 contains 13 residues. Germline V gene data show CDR1 as SGHRS and CDR2 as YFSETQ. The CDR3 nucleotides are TGCGCCTCAACCCCTGGAGTTAATGAAAAACTGTTTTTT. Protein sequence: CASTPGVNEKLFF.

There are many counts of this clonotype. This chain connects TRBV27 to TRBJ2-5; D is unresolved. This CDR3 is built from 15 residues. V dropped 5 bases and J dropped 2 bases, with 15 bases sitting between them. Germline CDR1 MNHEY, CDR2 SMNVEV (reference sequence). The chain's CDR3 is CASSTLPSIQETQYF. The DNA for the CDR3 is TGTGCCAGCAGTACACTACCCTCAATACAAGAGACCCAGTACTTC.

V gene TRBV12-3 or TRBV12-4 combines with J gene TRBJ1-1; 9 bases are shared with TRBD1. With V trimmed by 3 bases and J by 9 bases, 11 bases remained unmatched. This CDR3 comprises 15 residues. The CDR3 bases are TGTGCCAGCAGTTTGGCACAAAAAGGGACAGGGAAAGCTTTCTTT. It codes for CASSLAQKGTGKAFF.

In this sample, this clonotype turned up many times. The CDR3 loop is CASSADGSGELFF. DNA for the CDR3: TGTGCCAGCAGCGCGGACGGGTCCGGGGAGCTGTTTTTT. V gene TRBV5-4 combines with J gene TRBJ2-2; D gene ambiguous. This CDR3 is built from 13 residues. Trimming took off 4 bases at V and 6 bases at J, with 10 bases between the two ends. Germline assignment: CDR1 SGHNT and CDR2 YYREEE (reference sequence).

This clonotype was counted at least ten times. This chain connects TRBV4-1 to TRBJ2-7; 11 bases map to TRBD1. V was clipped by 1 base and J by 4 bases; unmatched bases: 3. CDR3 length: 15 residues. Germline V gene data show CDR1 as MGHRA and CDR2 as YSYEKL. The CDR3: CASSQAGTGGYEQYF. DNA for the CDR3: TGCGCCAGCAGCCAAGCTGGGACAGGGGGTTACGAGCAGTACTTC.

This clonotype has at least ten counts. The DNA for the CDR3 is TGCAGTGCCCAACAGGGGGCTGGCAATCAGCCCCAGCATTTT. Its translation: CSAQQGAGNQPQHF. V usage is TRBV20-1 and J usage is TRBJ1-5; 9 bases line up with TRBD1. The V gene's germline CDR1 is DFQATT and CDR2 SNEGSKA (reference sequence). Germline trimming cut 6 bases from V and 2 bases from J; bases unmatched to any gene: 5. CDR3 size: 14 residues.

Ten or more counts support this clonotype. V and J are TRBV5-8 and TRBJ1-2; D possibly corresponds to TRBD1 (6 bases). Trimming took 4 bases from V and 3 from J, leaving 13 bases between them. The germline gives CDR1 SGHTS, CDR2 YDEGEE. The CDR3 runs 14 residues. Here the CDR3 reads CASSHRVVDYGYTF. CDR3 coding DNA: TGTGCCAGCAGCCACAGGGTGGTTGACTATGGCTACACCTTC.

This clonotype came up many times. The chain has TRBV28 and TRBJ2-7; TRBD1 matches 9 bases. The germline V gene encodes CDR1 MDHEN and CDR2 SYDVKM. V shed 3 bases and J 1 base; nucleotides not matched to a gene: 1. CDR3 size: 14 residues. The DNA of the CDR3 is TGTGCCAGCAGTTTTGGGACAGGGTCCTACGAGCAGTACTTC. Translation gives CASSFGTGSYEQYF.

Ten or more counts support this clonotype. The chain couples TRBV28 to TRBJ2-6, with a weak D call TRBD1 (5 bases). Germline CDR1 reads MDHEN; CDR2 reads SYDVKM. Trimming cost V 7 bases and J 0 bases, with 10 bases left between them. The length of the CDR3 is 15 residues. In DNA, the CDR3 is TGTGCCAGCAAACACAGGAGCTCTGGGGCCAACGTCCTGACTTTC. It codes for CASKHRSSGANVLTF. Variable domain in full (rest from reference TRBV28 and TRBJ2-6): DVKVTQSSRYLVKRTGEKVFLECVQDMDHENMFWYRQDPGLGLRLIYFSYDVKMKEKGDIPEGYSVSREKKERFSLILESASTNQTSMYLCASKHRSSGANVLTFGAGSRLTVL.

This clonotype is medium-sized (0.01 to 0.1%) within its sample. V is TRBV5-5 and J is TRBJ2-1, with 7 bases fitting TRBD1. The germline V gene has CDR1 SGHKS and CDR2 YYEKEE (reference sequence). This CDR3 has 16 amino acids. The J segment lost 1 base and the V segment lost 3 bases, leaving 7 bases of the junction unmatched. In nucleotides, the CDR3 is TGTGCCAGCAGCTCGACTACAGGGGTGTCCTACAATGAGCAGTTCTTC. The encoded protein is CASSSTTGVSYNEQFF.